Described below is a single T cell receptor (beta chain) sequence and its context. During active infection, Seattle patients enrolled and were then monitored through disease. Per the germline V gene, CDR1 is LGHNA and CDR2 is YSLEER. This CDR3 contains 17 residues. V lost 4 bases and J lost 4; bases outside the gene matches: 10. This entry comes from a study of blood T cell repertoires in COVID-19. As for the study in general: PBMCs, B-cell-depleted T cells, or T cells provided the cDNA or gDNA that made up the material.

Original methodology: Counts of nucleated cells, estimated from reference gene primer amplification, were obtained. Measured with immunoSEQ multiplex PCR; TCRdb has only the in-frame clones, and not every one. Clonal size and the V and J genes are those of that table, whereas D and trimming came from the DNA. The table records about 180,000 clones, roughly four fifths of them present only once. The clonotype originates from a woman between 70 and 85 years old with COVID-19, enrolled during active disease. The chain uses TRBV4-3 and TRBJ2-3; 11 bases map to TRBD2. Sequencing was performed on peripheral blood. The CDR3 DNA reads TGCGCCAGCAGCCCCTCACTAGCGGGAGTAGCAGCAGATACGCAGTATTTT. Translation gives CASSPSLAGVAADTQYF.